This T cell receptor beta chain emerged from a study of PD-1 blockade in mismatch repair-deficient tumors. Sequencing was performed with immunoSEQ multiplex PCR; in TCRdb, only in-frame clones are kept and a portion is missing. Of approximately 9,700 clones in the sample, 86% were seen once. This sample's time point: approximately 11-day in vitro stimulation with candidate neoantigen peptide 2. The V end was cut by 3 bases, the J end by 4 bases, with 12 bases between. Germline values: CDR1 MNHEY, CDR2 SMNVEV (reference sequence). This CDR3 is 14 amino acids long. This clone showed up just a few times. Antigen specificity is unknown.

The sequencing used cells cultured in vitro, collected from a patient treated with pembrolizumab. The chain uses TRBV27 and TRBJ1-2; D call uncertain. The source is an adult with mismatch repair-deficient cancer. The CDR3 coding sequence is TGTGCCAGCAGTTTCTCCGGGCAGATCTATGGCTACACCTTC. Amino acids: CASSFSGQIYGYTF.